A selection of T cell receptor beta chains follows, all from one sample in a study of blood T cell repertoires in COVID-19. The data were produced by immunoSEQ multiplex PCR, yet TCRdb's version contains in-frame clones alone and is incomplete. The data contain 14,000 to 15,000 clones, 75% to 90% of them singletons. What was sequenced was peripheral blood. These receptors all come from a human donor in a cohort sampled during active COVID-19. Each CDR3 is given with its conserved first and last residue. The D gene is left open where the match is weak. Part of the rows lack a size; the others show once, few, many or a class for expanded clones.

TRBV6-2/TRBV6-3	NA	NA	TRBJ1-5	TGTGCCAGCAGTTACTTGGACAGTTCACAGCCCCAGCATTTT	CASSYLDSSQPQHF
TRBV5-1	NA	TRBD1	TRBJ2-7	TGCGCCAGCAGCTGGGTGACAGGGCCCGGCTACGAGCAGTACTTC	CASSWVTGPGYEQYF
TRBV5-4	NA	NA	TRBJ1-2	TGTGCCAGCAGCTGGGAACAGGGCTATGGCTACACCTTC	CASSWEQGYGYTF
TRBV5-1	NA	NA	TRBJ1-5	TGCGCCAGCAGCCCGGACACGAATCAGCCCCAGCATTTT	CASSPDTNQPQHF
TRBV6-1	few	NA	TRBJ2-7	TGTGCCAGCAGTGAAGTGACAGATTGGGAGCAGTACTTC	CASSEVTDWEQYF
TRBV5-1	NA	NA	TRBJ2-1	TGCGCCAGCAGCTTGGCCGAGGGATACTACAATGAGCAGTTCTTC	CASSLAEGYYNEQFF
TRBV6-2/TRBV6-3	NA	TRBD2	TRBJ2-7	TGTGCCAGCAGTTATTCCCCCCGGGAGGGGTCCTACGAGCAGTACTTC	CASSYSPREGSYEQYF
TRBV14	NA	TRBD1	TRBJ1-3	TGTGCCAGTGGGACAGGGCCCGGAAACACCATATATTTT	CASGTGPGNTIYF
TRBV5-1	NA	TRBD1	TRBJ1-2	TGCGCCAGCAGCCAGGGACAGATCTATGGCTACACCTTC	CASSQGQIYGYTF
TRBV5-1	NA	NA	TRBJ1-6	TGCGCCAGCAGCTTGGATGACCCGAGGCGGTCACCCCTCCACTTT	CASSLDDPRRSPLHF
TRBV19	NA	NA	TRBJ2-5	TGTGCCAGTAGTATGGGCGGGGCCAATTGGTACCAAGAGACCCAGTACTTC	CASSMGGANWYQETQYF
TRBV5-5	NA	NA	TRBJ2-7	TGTGCCAGCAGCTTGGGTTCCGGTTCCTACGAGCAGTACTTC	CASSLGSGSYEQYF
TRBV27	NA	TRBD1	TRBJ2-5	TGTGCCAGCAGCCCTGACAGGGGTTCGGAGACCCAGTACTTC	CASSPDRGSETQYF
TRBV2	NA	TRBD2	TRBJ2-2	TGTGCCAGCAGTGATTCCAGGGAGGGGATAAACACCGGGGAGCTGTTTTTT	CASSDSREGINTGELFF
TRBV7-9	once	NA	TRBJ2-1	TGTGCCAGCAGCCCCCATTACAGGGACCATGAGCAGTTCTTC	CASSPHYRDHEQFF
TRBV5-4	NA	NA	TRBJ1-1	TGTGCCAGCAGCTTGGGGGCAGGCCGGTTCACTGAAGCTTTCTTT	CASSLGAGRFTEAFF
TRBV4-2	NA	NA	TRBJ1-2	TGTGCCAGCAGCCAAGACAGGGCCTACTATGGCTACACCTTC	CASSQDRAYYGYTF
TRBV2	NA	NA	TRBJ2-5	TGTGCCAGCAGGGTGACAGGCCTCCGAGGAACCCAGTACTTC	CASRVTGLRGTQYF
TRBV4-1	NA	TRBD1	TRBJ1-1	TGCGCCAGCAGCCGATGGGGACAGGGCACTGAAGCTTTCTTT	CASSRWGQGTEAFF
TRBV5-1	once	NA	TRBJ2-3	TGCGCCAGCAGCGCCCCTGCTAACACAGATACGCAGTATTTT	CASSAPANTDTQYF
TRBV5-6	NA	TRBD1	TRBJ2-1	TGTGCCAGCAGCCCTACCGGGGCAGGGGGGACAGGTGAGCAGTTCTTC	CASSPTGAGGTGEQFF
TRBV27	once	NA	TRBJ2-5	TGTGCCAGCACCCCTCATTCGGGTGAGACCCAGTACTTC	CASTPHSGETQYF
TRBV6-5	few	NA	TRBJ1-1	TGTGCCAGCAGTTACGGGGGGTTTGGCACTGAAGCTTTCTTT	CASSYGGFGTEAFF
TRBV5-6	large	TRBD2	TRBJ2-7	TGTGCCAGCAGCGGAATAGCGGGGGGCCTCTACGAGCAGTACTTC	CASSGIAGGLYEQYF
TRBV10-3	NA	NA	TRBJ1-2	TGTGCCATCAGCGACCCAGGGTTCGGCTACACCTTC	CAISDPGFGYTF
TRBV24-1	NA	TRBD1	TRBJ2-2	TGTGCCACCAGTGATTCCCGACAGGGTGACACCGGGGAGCTGTTTTTT	CATSDSRQGDTGELFF
TRBV6-2/TRBV6-3	NA	NA	TRBJ2-3	TGTGCCAGCAGCCACCCCGGGGGGCGCGACACAGATACGCAGTATTTT	CASSHPGGRDTDTQYF
TRBV2	NA	NA	TRBJ1-2	TGTGCCAGCAGTGACTATTCTGGCTACACCTTC	CASSDYSGYTF
TRBV5-6	NA	TRBD2	TRBJ2-3	TGTGCCAGCAGCTCACTATCACTAGCGGGGGGACACACAGATACGCAGTATTTT	CASSSLSLAGGHTDTQYF
TRBV20-1	NA	NA	TRBJ1-1	TGCAGTGGGGCGGAGGACACTGAAGCTTTCTTT	CSGAEDTEAFF
TRBV5-1	once	TRBD2	TRBJ2-5	TGCGCCAGCAGCTTTAGCGGGGGTGGAGAGACCCAGTACTTC	CASSFSGGGETQYF
TRBV10-2	NA	TRBD2	TRBJ2-4	TGCGCCAGCAGCCGGTCCGGGACTAGCGGAAACATTCAGTACTTC	CASSRSGTSGNIQYF
TRBV5-4	NA	TRBD2	TRBJ2-1	TGTGCCAGCAGAAAAGCGGGGGGTACCTACAATGAGCAGTTCTTC	CASRKAGGTYNEQFF
TRBV6-5	NA	NA	TRBJ1-6	TGTGCCAGCAGTTCCCCCGGACTGGACGGAAATTCACCCCTCCACTTT	CASSSPGLDGNSPLHF
TRBV9	NA	NA	TRBJ1-1	TGTGCCAGCAGCGTAGAGGGGCGAGGCGACACTGAAGCTTTCTTT	CASSVEGRGDTEAFF
TRBV18	NA	TRBD1	TRBJ1-1	TGTGCCAGCTCAGGACAGGGCGGGGGCACTGAAGCTTTCTTT	CASSGQGGGTEAFF
TRBV4-3	NA	TRBD1	TRBJ1-2	TGCGCCAGCAGCCAAGATTGGGCCAGGGGGGTGGCTCATGGCTACACCTTC	CASSQDWARGVAHGYTF
TRBV9	NA	TRBD1	TRBJ2-2	TGTGCCAGCAGCGTACAGGGGGCGCGGGGTACCGGGGAGCTGTTTTTT	CASSVQGARGTGELFF
TRBV5-5	NA	TRBD2	TRBJ2-1	TGTGCCAGCAGCCTGGGACTAGCGGGGTCCTACAATGAGCAGTTCTTC	CASSLGLAGSYNEQFF
TRBV5-6	NA	NA	TRBJ1-6	TGTGCCAGCAGCGGGAGATCCTATAATTCACCCCTCCACTTT	CASSGRSYNSPLHF
TRBV2	NA	TRBD2	TRBJ2-4	TGTGCCAGCAGTGAATTTGGGACTAGTAAACGGTACTTC	CASSEFGTSKRYF
TRBV14	NA	NA	TRBJ1-6	TGTGCCAGCAGCCAAGCGGTCTTATTGCCCCTCCACTTT	CASSQAVLLPLHF
TRBV6-6	NA	NA	TRBJ1-2	TGTGCCAGCAGCCCCCGGGGGGAGGCAGACTATGGCTACACCTTC	CASSPRGEADYGYTF
TRBV6-2/TRBV6-3	NA	NA	TRBJ2-4	TGTGCCAGCAGCCACCAAGGGCGGGACATTCAGTACTTC	CASSHQGRDIQYF
TRBV27	NA	TRBD2	TRBJ2-1	TGTGCCAGCAGTTTATCCCCTCGACTAGCGGGGGGGCATGAGCAGTTCTTC	CASSLSPRLAGGHEQFF
TRBV7-6	NA	NA	TRBJ1-1	TGTGCCAGCAGCTACGCCAGGGGCACTGAAGCTTTCTTT	CASSYARGTEAFF
TRBV5-1	NA	NA	TRBJ1-4	TGCGCCAGCAGCTTCCGGGGATCGGAGGGTAGAAATGAAAAACTGTTTTTT	CASSFRGSEGRNEKLFF
TRBV29-1	NA	TRBD1	TRBJ1-2	TGCAGCGCCTCGACAGGGTTGGACTATGGCTACACCTTC	CSASTGLDYGYTF
TRBV29-1	NA	TRBD1	TRBJ1-1	TGCAGCGGGGGCCGGGACAGGGAAACTGAAGCTTTCTTT	CSGGRDRETEAFF
TRBV7-2	NA	NA	TRBJ1-5	TGTGCCAGCAGCTTATGGGCAGGGAGCAATCAGCCCCAGCATTTT	CASSLWAGSNQPQHF
TRBV30	NA	NA	TRBJ2-4	TGTGCCTGGAGTGGTAGTGTCCTAGCCAAAAACATTCAGTACTTC	CAWSGSVLAKNIQYF
TRBV30	NA	NA	TRBJ1-5	TGTGCCTGGGGTATACAGGGCAGATGGCAGCCCCAGCATTTT	CAWGIQGRWQPQHF
TRBV7-3	once	TRBD1	TRBJ2-7	TGTGCCAGCAGCCCTCAGGGGGCCTCCTACGAGCAGTACTTC	CASSPQGASYEQYF
TRBV19	NA	TRBD1	TRBJ1-2	TGTGCCAGTAGGACCCAGGGGGCGCTGGACTATGGCTACACCTTC	CASRTQGALDYGYTF
TRBV20-1	medium-sized	NA	TRBJ1-2	TGCAGTGCGGAGGGCGGTGGCTACACCTTC	CSAEGGGYTF